Following are 11 T cell receptor beta chains from one sample sequenced in a study of T cells in tumors after PD-1 blockade. Clones were read by immunoSEQ multiplex PCR, and TCRdb kept only the in-frame ones, dropping some. In the table there are about 33,000 clones, 78% of which are singletons. Here the sequenced sample was PBMCs, taken before anti-PD-1 treatment. These receptors were obtained from a human donor with basal cell carcinoma.

In DNA, the CDR3 is TGTGCCAGCAGCTTGGGAGCGGGGGGCGAGCAGTACTTC. Encoded protein: CASSLGAGGEQYF. The J gene is TRBJ2-7, the V gene TRBV7-2, with TRBD2 matching 9 bases. Trimming at V came to 3 bases and at J to 6 bases, leaving 3 bases not matched to a gene. This CDR3 contains 13 residues. CDR1 is SGHTA and CDR2 is FQGNSA in the germline V gene.

The J gene is TRBJ2-3, the V gene TRBV18, with TRBD2 matching 9 bases. V lost 4 bases and J lost 1; bases outside the gene matches: 6. The CDR3 consists of 16 residues. Germline values: CDR1 KGHSH, CDR2 LQKENI. CDR3 sequence reads: CASSRDRLAGTDTQYF. CDR3 DNA: TGTGCCAGCTCACGCGATCGACTAGCGGGCACAGATACGCAGTATTTT.

V and J are TRBV5-1 and TRBJ2-7; the D gene could be TRBD1 or TRBD2 (5 bases each). The germline gives CDR1 SGHRS, CDR2 YFSETQ. The CDR3 length is 17 residues. The V end lost 3 bases, the J end lost 2 bases, and 21 bases lay between the germline ends. The CDR3 coding sequence is TGCGCCAGCAGCTCCTTAACCCGAGGGACGTCACCCTACGAGCAGTACTTC. The encoded protein is CASSSLTRGTSPYEQYF.

This rearrangement joins TRBV19 to TRBJ1-1, with D unclear. The CDR3 is 16 amino acids. Trimming left V 7 bases short and J 0 bases short, with 18 bases between. Germline lookup yields CDR1 LNHDA and CDR2 SQIVND (reference sequence). CDR3 protein: CASTKGSGNMNTEAFF. CDR3 nucleotide sequence: TGTGCCAGTACCAAAGGCTCGGGGAATATGAACACTGAAGCTTTCTTT.

The genes are TRBV30 and TRBJ2-1; 9 bases align to TRBD2. The CDR3 is 15 amino acids. From germline, CDR1 is GTSNPN and CDR2 SVGIG (reference sequence). V trimming: 2 bases; J trimming: 5 bases; junction bases outside the gene matches: 7. CDR3 loop: CAWSRGSGGHNEQFF. For the CDR3, the DNA is TGTGCCTGGAGTAGGGGAAGCGGGGGGCACAATGAGCAGTTCTTC.

The chain uses TRBV19 and TRBJ1-2, with 9 bases matching TRBD1. The junction had 11 bases not matched to a gene; V was cut back by 5 bases and J by 4 bases. CDR3 size: 16 residues. CDR1 is LNHDA and CDR2 is SQIVND in the germline V gene (reference sequence). The DNA for the CDR3 is TGTGCCAGTAGTGATGCCAACAGGGGGCGCGGCTATGGCTACACCTTC. It encodes CASSDANRGRGYGYTF.

The V gene is TRBV7-3, the J gene TRBJ2-1; D gene unclear. Trimming took off 0 bases at V and 5 bases at J, with 11 bases between the two ends. The CDR3 sequence is 15 residues long. Germline V lookup: CDR1 SGHTA, CDR2 FQGTGA. The CDR3 DNA follows: TGTGCCAGCAGCTTAACTGGCGGCATAAACAATGAGCAGTTCTTC. Encoded protein: CASSLTGGINNEQFF.

This chain links TRBV6-6 with TRBJ1-1; D is possibly TRBD1 (6 bases). Trimming removed 6 bases from V and 4 bases from J, with 15 bases in between. The germline gives CDR1 MNHNY, CDR2 SVGAGI (reference sequence). The CDR3 has 14 residues. Here the CDR3 reads CASRDVGGGTEAFF. CDR3 coding DNA: TGTGCCAGCAGGGATGTAGGGGGGGGCACTGAAGCTTTCTTT.

J is TRBJ1-1 and V is TRBV12-1. TRBV12-1 represents a pseudogene. There are 13 residues in the CDR3. CDR3 in amino acids: CASSCRANTEAFF. Here the CDR3 DNA reads TGTGCCAGCAGCTGTAGGGCGAACACTGAAGCTTTCTTT.

The CDR3 DNA sequence: TGTGCCAGCAGCCGGGACGCTAACTCTGGGGCCAACGTCCTGACTTTC. Translating it yields CASSRDANSGANVLTF. The chain has TRBV2 and TRBJ2-6, with D perhaps being TRBD1 or TRBD2 (5 bases each). Germline CDR1 and CDR2: SNHLY and FYNNEI. The CDR3 has 16 amino acids. Trimming removed 6 bases at V and 0 bases at J, with 12 bases between.

A single count supports this clone. This chain joins TRBV18 and TRBJ2-5, with TRBD2 identical over 13 bases. With 6 bases clipped from V and 4 bases from J, the junction kept 8 bases outside the gene matches. The V gene's germline CDR1 is KGHSH and CDR2 LQKENI. The CDR3 is 16 residues long. The CDR3 here is CASSSGLAGKGETQYF. For the CDR3, the DNA is TGTGCCAGCTCTTCGGGACTAGCGGGAAAGGGAGAGACCCAGTACTTC. The whole variable domain, remainder taken from reference TRBV18 and TRBJ2-5, is NAGVMQNPRHLVRRRGQEARLRCSPMKGHSHVYWYRQLPEEGLKFMVYLQKENIIDESGMPKERFSAEFPKEGPSILRIQQVVRGDSAAYFCASSSGLAGKGETQYFGPGTRLLVL.